A selection of T cell receptor beta chains follows, all from one sample in a study of blood T cell repertoires in COVID-19. TCRdb's copy holds only in-frame clones and misses some; the assay was immunoSEQ multiplex PCR. The data show some 50,000 clones, more than 75% seen once. Material for sequencing was peripheral blood. These receptors were collected from a human donor in a cohort sampled during active COVID-19. Both conserved end residues are part of each CDR3. The D gene is left open where the match is weak. Not all rows give a size; the values are once, few, many and, for expanded clones, a class.

j_call: TRBJ1-5; d_call: -; clone_size: -; v_call: TRBV5-8; cdr3_nt: TGTGCCAGCAGCTTGGGGGACAAGAACAATCAGCCCCAGCATTTT; cdr3_aa: CASSLGDKNNQPQHF
j_call: TRBJ2-7; d_call: -; clone_size: -; v_call: TRBV6-5; cdr3_nt: TGTGCCAGCAGAAGGGGGGGCGGGAGCTCCTACGAGCAGTACTTC; cdr3_aa: CASRRGGGSSYEQYF
j_call: TRBJ1-1; d_call: -; clone_size: -; v_call: TRBV14; cdr3_nt: TGTGCCAGCAGCCAAGTAGCAGAGAGACAAGCTTTCTTT; cdr3_aa: CASSQVAERQAFF
j_call: TRBJ2-5; d_call: -; clone_size: -; v_call: TRBV3-1/TRBV3-2; cdr3_nt: TGTGCCAGCAGCCAAGGGGAGACCGTCGCCCGCCAAGAGACCCAGTACTTC; cdr3_aa: CASSQGETVARQETQYF
j_call: TRBJ2-1; d_call: -; clone_size: -; v_call: TRBV2; cdr3_nt: TGTGCCAGCGGGCTGTACAATGAGCAGTTCTTC; cdr3_aa: CASGLYNEQFF
j_call: TRBJ1-6; d_call: -; clone_size: -; v_call: TRBV18; cdr3_nt: TGTGCCAGCTCAGAAGAGAATTCACCCCTCCACTTT; cdr3_aa: CASSEENSPLHF
j_call: TRBJ1-1; d_call: TRBD1; clone_size: -; v_call: TRBV7-9; cdr3_nt: TGTGCCAGCAGCTTAGGCGGGACAGGAAACACTGAAGCTTTCTTT; cdr3_aa: CASSLGGTGNTEAFF
j_call: TRBJ2-7; d_call: -; clone_size: -; v_call: TRBV24-1; cdr3_nt: TGTGCCACCAGTGGGTCTGGCAGGGGCTACGAGCAGTACTTC; cdr3_aa: CATSGSGRGYEQYF
j_call: TRBJ1-1; d_call: -; clone_size: -; v_call: TRBV12-3/TRBV12-4; cdr3_nt: TGTGCCAGCAGTTTCGGGAGCACTGAAGCTTTCTTT; cdr3_aa: CASSFGSTEAFF
j_call: TRBJ1-5; d_call: TRBD1; clone_size: -; v_call: TRBV5-3; cdr3_nt: TGTGCCAGAAGCCCAGACAGGGGGACTCAGCCCCAGCATTTT; cdr3_aa: CARSPDRGTQPQHF
j_call: TRBJ1-2; d_call: -; clone_size: once; v_call: TRBV5-6; cdr3_nt: TGTGCCAGCAGCTTGGCCCGGGATCCGGGCGGCTATGGCTACACCTTC; cdr3_aa: CASSLARDPGGYGYTF
j_call: TRBJ1-1; d_call: -; clone_size: once; v_call: TRBV7-9; cdr3_nt: TGTGCCAGCAGCCTACCGCGGTGGAGCACTGAAGCTTTCTTT; cdr3_aa: CASSLPRWSTEAFF
j_call: TRBJ2-7; d_call: -; clone_size: -; v_call: TRBV30; cdr3_nt: TGTGCCTGGAGTACTCCACAGGGAAGCGACGAGCAGTACTTC; cdr3_aa: CAWSTPQGSDEQYF
j_call: TRBJ2-1; d_call: -; clone_size: -; v_call: TRBV6-2/TRBV6-3; cdr3_nt: TGTGCCAGCAGTTACTCTCCGGTGGTTGAGCAGTTCTTC; cdr3_aa: CASSYSPVVEQFF
j_call: TRBJ2-1; d_call: -; clone_size: -; v_call: TRBV6-5; cdr3_nt: TGTGCCAGCAAACAAGGCCTCGGGAACAATGAGCAGTTCTTC; cdr3_aa: CASKQGLGNNEQFF
j_call: TRBJ1-4; d_call: TRBD1; clone_size: -; v_call: TRBV5-6; cdr3_nt: TGTGCCAGCAGCTTGGAGCGGACAGGGCCTTACGAAAAACTGTTTTTT; cdr3_aa: CASSLERTGPYEKLFF
j_call: TRBJ1-5; d_call: TRBD1; clone_size: -; v_call: TRBV28; cdr3_nt: TGTGCCAGCAGTCTACAGGGGGCCTATCAGCCCCAGCATTTT; cdr3_aa: CASSLQGAYQPQHF
j_call: TRBJ2-7; d_call: TRBD2; clone_size: -; v_call: TRBV28; cdr3_nt: TGTGCCAGCAGTTTAGGACTAGCGGGTCTGAGCTCCTACGAGCAGTACTTC; cdr3_aa: CASSLGLAGLSSYEQYF
j_call: TRBJ2-1; d_call: -; clone_size: once; v_call: TRBV7-6; cdr3_nt: TGTGCCAGCAGCTTAGGACTAGGACACAGCTCCTACAATGAGCAGTTCTTC; cdr3_aa: CASSLGLGHSSYNEQFF
j_call: TRBJ2-7; d_call: -; clone_size: -; v_call: TRBV2; cdr3_nt: TGTGCCAGCAGTGTAATAGCGTGGGAGGACGAGCAGTACTTC; cdr3_aa: CASSVIAWEDEQYF
j_call: TRBJ2-2; d_call: -; clone_size: -; v_call: TRBV10-1; cdr3_nt: TGCGCCAGCCGGGAGTCCCTTACCGGGGAGCTGTTTTTT; cdr3_aa: CASRESLTGELFF
j_call: TRBJ2-6; d_call: TRBD1; clone_size: -; v_call: TRBV5-5; cdr3_nt: TGTGCCAGCAGTCCCGGGACAGGGGTAGTTGGGGCCAACGTCCTGACTTTC; cdr3_aa: CASSPGTGVVGANVLTF
j_call: TRBJ2-2; d_call: -; clone_size: few; v_call: TRBV9; cdr3_nt: TGTGCCAGCAGCTCCACCGGGACTCTGACCGGGGAGCTGTTTTTT; cdr3_aa: CASSSTGTLTGELFF
j_call: TRBJ1-5; d_call: -; clone_size: -; v_call: TRBV28; cdr3_nt: TGTGCCAGCAGTCAGAGCGATCAGCCCCAGCATTTT; cdr3_aa: CASSQSDQPQHF
j_call: TRBJ2-3; d_call: -; clone_size: once; v_call: TRBV30; cdr3_nt: TGTGCCTGGAGTGTACTGCCTCTAGTAGATACGCAGTATTTT; cdr3_aa: CAWSVLPLVDTQYF
j_call: TRBJ2-7; d_call: -; clone_size: -; v_call: TRBV7-6; cdr3_nt: TGTGCCAGCAGCACTTCCCCCTACGAGCAGTACTTC; cdr3_aa: CASSTSPYEQYF
j_call: TRBJ2-1; d_call: TRBD2; clone_size: -; v_call: TRBV6-4; cdr3_nt: TGTGCCAGCAGCCAGACTAGCGGGAACTACAATGAGCAGTTCTTC; cdr3_aa: CASSQTSGNYNEQFF
j_call: TRBJ2-3; d_call: -; clone_size: -; v_call: TRBV18; cdr3_nt: TGTGCCAGCTCACCAATTGGGAGTTGGGATACGCAGTATTTT; cdr3_aa: CASSPIGSWDTQYF
j_call: TRBJ2-2; d_call: -; clone_size: medium-sized; v_call: TRBV28; cdr3_nt: TGTGCCAGCAGTTTATCGGGGTGGGAGAACACCGGGGAGCTGTTTTTT; cdr3_aa: CASSLSGWENTGELFF